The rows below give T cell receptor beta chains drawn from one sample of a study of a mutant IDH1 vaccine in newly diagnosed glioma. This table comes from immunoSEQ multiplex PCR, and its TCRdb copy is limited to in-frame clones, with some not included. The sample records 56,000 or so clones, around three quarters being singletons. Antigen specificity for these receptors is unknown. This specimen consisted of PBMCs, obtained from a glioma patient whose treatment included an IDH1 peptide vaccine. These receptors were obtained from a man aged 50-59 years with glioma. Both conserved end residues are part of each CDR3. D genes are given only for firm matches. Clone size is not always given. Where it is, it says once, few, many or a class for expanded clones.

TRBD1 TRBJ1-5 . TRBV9 CASSVQGGLWDNQPQHF TGTGCCAGCAGCGTGCAGGGGGGACTTTGGGACAATCAGCCCCAGCATTTT
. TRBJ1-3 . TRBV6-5 CASRPQGGGSTIYF TGTGCCAGCAGGCCGCAGGGTGGGGGGAGCACCATATATTTT
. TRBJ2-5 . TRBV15 CATSRTTYQETQYF TGTGCCACCAGCCGGACCACGTACCAAGAGACCCAGTACTTC
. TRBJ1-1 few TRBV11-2 CASSLEGAGTEAFF TGTGCCAGCAGCTTAGAGGGGGCGGGTACTGAAGCTTTCTTT
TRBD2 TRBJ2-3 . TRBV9 CASRRSGGADTQYF TGTGCCAGCAGACGTAGCGGGGGGGCAGATACGCAGTATTTT
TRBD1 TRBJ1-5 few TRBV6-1 CASSEAGGQGYSNQPQHF TGTGCCAGCAGTGAAGCAGGAGGACAGGGGTATAGCAATCAGCCCCAGCATTTT
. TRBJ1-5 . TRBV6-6 CASSYGPGAPHQPQHF TGTGCCAGCAGTTACGGGCCTGGGGCCCCCCATCAGCCCCAGCATTTT
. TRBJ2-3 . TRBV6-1 CASSEGAGPDTQYF TGTGCCAGCAGTGAGGGAGCAGGGCCAGATACGCAGTATTTT
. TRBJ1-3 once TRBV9 CASSVEAGAGNTIYF TGTGCCAGCAGCGTAGAGGCAGGGGCTGGAAACACCATATATTTT
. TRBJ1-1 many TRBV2 CASRDRRERLNTEAFF TGTGCCAGCAGGGACCGGAGGGAGAGATTGAACACTGAAGCTTTCTTT
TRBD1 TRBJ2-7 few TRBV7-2 CASSLEQGEAYEQYF TGTGCCAGCAGCTTAGAACAGGGGGAAGCGTACGAGCAGTACTTC
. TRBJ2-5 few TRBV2 CASMIETQYF TGTGCCAGCATGATAGAGACCCAGTACTTC
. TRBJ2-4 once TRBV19 CASSITGEANIQYF TGTGCCAGTAGTATCACAGGGGAGGCAAACATTCAGTACTTC
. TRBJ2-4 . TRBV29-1 CSVEGGRGKNIQYF TGCAGCGTTGAAGGGGGTAGGGGTAAAAACATTCAGTACTTC
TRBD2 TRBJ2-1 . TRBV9 CASSVKLAGRDEQFF TGTGCCAGCAGCGTTAAACTAGCGGGGCGGGATGAGCAGTTCTTC
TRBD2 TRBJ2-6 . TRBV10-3 CAISAAGGSSGANVLTF TGTGCCATCAGTGCGGCGGGGGGCAGCTCTGGGGCCAACGTCCTGACTTTC
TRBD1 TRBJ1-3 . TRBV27 CASSSLGQAGNTIYF TGTGCCAGCAGTTCATTGGGACAGGCCGGAAACACCATATATTTT
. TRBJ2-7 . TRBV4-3 CASSQDNTGYEQYF TGCGCCAGCAGCCAAGATAATACAGGCTACGAGCAGTACTTC
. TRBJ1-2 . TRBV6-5 CASSQRAAYGYTF TGTGCCAGCAGTCAGCGGGCGGCCTATGGCTACACCTTC
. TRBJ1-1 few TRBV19 CASSRGRGNTEAFF TGTGCCAGTAGTAGGGGGCGTGGGAACACTGAAGCTTTCTTT
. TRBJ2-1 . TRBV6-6 CASSYPRAGYNEQFF TGTGCCAGCAGTTACCCCCGTGCTGGATACAATGAGCAGTTCTTC
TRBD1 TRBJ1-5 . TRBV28 CASSPTGERQPQHF TGTGCCAGCAGTCCGACAGGGGAGAGACAGCCCCAGCATTTT
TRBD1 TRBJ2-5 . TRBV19 CASRGQGMLQTQYF TGTGCCAGTAGGGGACAGGGGATGTTACAGACCCAGTACTTC
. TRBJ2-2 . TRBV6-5 CASSYSRAGELFF TGTGCCAGCAGTTACTCTAGGGCCGGGGAGCTGTTTTTT
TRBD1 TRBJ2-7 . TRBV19 CASSIRQGLSYEQYF TGTGCCAGTAGTATTCGACAGGGTCTCTCCTACGAGCAGTACTTC
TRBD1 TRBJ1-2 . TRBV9 CASSTQGAGYGYTF TGTGCCAGCAGTACTCAGGGGGCCGGGTATGGCTACACCTTC
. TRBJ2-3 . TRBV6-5 CASSYGGGYRDTQYF TGTGCCAGCAGTTACGGGGGAGGATATAGAGATACGCAGTATTTT
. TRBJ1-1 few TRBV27 CASSLFSMNTEAFF TGTGCCAGCAGTTTATTTTCGATGAACACTGAAGCTTTCTTT
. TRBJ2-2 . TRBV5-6 CASWTGLPNTGELFF TGTGCCAGTTGGACGGGACTCCCGAACACCGGGGAGCTGTTTTTT
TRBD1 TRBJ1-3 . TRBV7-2 CASSFGTVSGNTIYF TGTGCCAGCAGCTTCGGGACAGTCTCCGGAAACACCATATATTTT
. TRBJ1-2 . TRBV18 CASSPASTDYGYTF TGTGCCAGCTCACCAGCCTCGACAGACTATGGCTACACCTTC
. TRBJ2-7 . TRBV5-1 CASSLPEGPYEQYF TGCGCCAGCAGCTTGCCCGAGGGCCCCTACGAGCAGTACTTC
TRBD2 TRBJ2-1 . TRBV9 CASSFSLAGLDEQFF TGTGCCAGCAGCTTCTCTCTAGCGGGGTTAGATGAGCAGTTCTTC
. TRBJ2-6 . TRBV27 CASSFGRISGANVLTF TGTGCCAGCAGTTTTGGGCGGATCTCTGGGGCCAACGTCCTGACTTTC
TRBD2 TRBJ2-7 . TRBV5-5 CASSSRGDSSYEQYF TGTGCCAGCAGCTCCCGGGGGGATAGCTCCTACGAGCAGTACTTC
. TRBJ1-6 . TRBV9 CASSVAGLDTPLHF TGTGCCAGCAGCGTAGCAGGGTTGGATACGCCCCTCCACTTT
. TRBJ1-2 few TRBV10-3 CAISGTPRDYGYTF TGTGCCATCAGTGGGACGCCAAGGGACTATGGCTACACCTTC
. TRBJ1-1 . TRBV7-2 CASSFFQGGAEAFF TGTGCCAGCAGCTTTTTTCAGGGCGGCGCTGAAGCTTTCTTT
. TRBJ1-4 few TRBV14 CASSQRGRATNEKLFF TGTGCCAGCAGCCAACGGGGGCGAGCCACTAATGAAAAACTGTTTTTT
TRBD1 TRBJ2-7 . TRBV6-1 CASTRTGGYEQYF TGTGCCAGCACCCGGACAGGGGGCTACGAGCAGTACTTC
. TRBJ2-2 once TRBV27 CASSLSNRRFTGELFF TGTGCCAGCAGTTTATCGAACAGGCGGTTCACCGGGGAGCTGTTTTTT
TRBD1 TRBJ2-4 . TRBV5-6 CASSLGTGGGNIQYF TGTGCCAGCAGCTTAGGGACAGGGGGCGGAAACATTCAGTACTTC
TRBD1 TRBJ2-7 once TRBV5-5 CASSRWGQGASDEQYF TGTGCCAGCAGCCGTTGGGGGCAGGGGGCGTCCGACGAGCAGTACTTC
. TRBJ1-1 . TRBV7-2 CASRRQGSEAFF TGTGCCAGCAGGCGTCAGGGGTCTGAAGCTTTCTTT
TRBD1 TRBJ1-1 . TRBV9 CASSVVDRTEAFF TGTGCCAGCAGCGTAGTGGACAGGACTGAAGCTTTCTTT
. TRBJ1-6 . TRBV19 CASSIYGDFNSPLHF TGTGCCAGTAGTATCTACGGGGACTTTAATTCACCCCTCCACTTT
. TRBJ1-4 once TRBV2 CARGDHASTEVEKLFF TGTGCCAGGGGGGACCACGCATCTACAGAGGTAGAGAAACTGTTTTTT
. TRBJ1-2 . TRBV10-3 CAISGSGRTEQATNYGYTF TGTGCCATCAGTGGATCGGGGCGGACGGAACAGGCTACTAACTATGGCTACACCTTC